The 19 T cell receptor beta chains listed next were all sequenced from one sample in a study of T-cell reconstitution after alpha-beta-depleted transplantation in children. It was with unique molecular identifiers that the TCRbeta library was prepared. TCRdb re-called the PCR reads with MiXCR, one entry per CDR3 protein. The sample has 450,000 to 550,000 distinct CDR3 sequences; about an eighth are singletons. The sequences come from PBMCs, mostly from graft donor cells, collected 180 days after TCRalphabeta/CD19-depleted stem cell transplant. Every receptor here comes from a female patient between 2 and 15 years old who had a stem cell transplant for aplastic anemia, so the T cells may come from the graft donor.

The V and J genes are TRBV7-2 and TRBJ1-2; possibly TRBD1 for D (5 bases). CDR3 length equals 14 residues. Germline V lookup: CDR1 SGHTA, CDR2 FQGNSA. V was clipped by 4 bases and J by 7 bases, with 16 bases between them. CDR3 nucleotide sequence: TGTGCCAGCAGCTCCGGGACGGCTATTGGTGGCTACACCTTC. It encodes CASSSGTAIGGYTF. Full variable domain (remainder filled in from reference TRBV7-2 and TRBJ1-2): GAGVSQSPSNKVTEKGKDVELRCDPISGHTALYWYRQSLGQGLEFLIYFQGNSAPDKSGLPSDRFSAERTGGSVSTLTIQRTQQEDSAVYLCASSSGTAIGGYTFGSGTRLTVV.

This chain connects TRBV18 to TRBJ1-2; D may be TRBD1 (5 bases). The germline V and J ends were trimmed by 8 bases and 3 bases, with 7 bases remaining between them. CDR1 is KGHSH and CDR2 is LQKENI in the germline V gene. The CDR3 is 11 amino acids. The CDR3 bases are TGTGCCAGCAAACAGGACTATGGCTACACCTTC. This encodes CASKQDYGYTF.

This chain uses TRBV12-3 or TRBV12-4 with TRBJ1-2; D gene ambiguous. The CDR3 is 13 residues long. Trimming took off 2 bases at V and 4 bases at J, with 8 bases between the two ends. The DNA for the CDR3 is TGTGCCAGCAGTTTACGGACTTGCTATGGCTACACCTTC. It specifies CASSLRTCYGYTF.

This clonotype has just a few counts. The chain combines TRBV14 with TRBJ2-6; 10 bases line up with TRBD1. V gave up 5 bases and J gave up 9 bases; unmatched junction bases: 7. Germline V lookup: CDR1 SGHDN, CDR2 FVKESK. The CDR3 is 15 residues long. CDR3 DNA: TGTGCCAGCAGCTTCCGGGACAGGGGTGGCAACGTCCTGACTTTC. Its translation: CASSFRDRGGNVLTF. Filled out from reference TRBV14 and TRBJ2-6, the complete variable domain reads EAGVTQFPSHSVIEKGQTVTLRCDPISGHDNLYWYRRVMGKEIKFLLHFVKESKQDESGMPNNRFLAERTGGTYSTLKVQPAELEDSGVYFCASSFRDRGGNVLTFGAGSRLTVL.

There are a few counts of this clonotype. The chain is built from TRBV7-2 and TRBJ1-4; tentative D call: TRBD1 (5 bases). Germline V lookup: CDR1 SGHTA, CDR2 FQGNSA. Deletions cut 8 bases from V and 5 bases from J, with 9 bases between. The CDR3 totals 12 residues. The CDR3 nucleotides read TGTGCCAGCGGGACGCGGAATGAAAAACTGTTTTTT. It specifies CASGTRNEKLFF. Looking up the rest from reference TRBV7-2 and TRBJ1-4 gives the full variable domain: GAGVSQSPSNKVTEKGKDVELRCDPISGHTALYWYRQSLGQGLEFLIYFQGNSAPDKSGLPSDRFSAERTGGSVSTLTIQRTQQEDSAVYLCASGTRNEKLFFGSGTQLSVL.

V usage is TRBV7-2 and J usage is TRBJ2-2; unclear D gene. Germline V gene sequence: CDR1 SGHTA, CDR2 FQGNSA. The V gene lost 11 bases and the J gene lost 9 bases, with 13 bases spanning the gap. The CDR3 extends over 11 amino acids. CDR3 nucleotide sequence: TGTGCCTATCGTGGGGTCAGGGAGCTGTTTTTT. Translated, it gives CAYRGVRELFF.

In this sample, this clonotype turned up many times. The chain uses TRBV28 and TRBJ2-7; D is perhaps TRBD1 (6 bases). This CDR3 contains 12 residues. The V and J ends lost 6 bases and 3 bases respectively, with 9 bases between them. Germline V gives CDR1 MDHEN, CDR2 SYDVKM. Written as DNA, the CDR3 is TGTGCCAGCAGCCCACAGGGCTACGAGCAGTACGTC. Protein product: CASSPQGYEQYV.

This clonotype was detected ten times or more. This chain connects TRBV7-9 to TRBJ1-1; D unclear. The CDR3 sequence is 15 residues long. Germline V gene sequence: CDR1 SEHNR, CDR2 FQNEAQ (reference sequence). Trimming shortened V by 5 bases and J by 5 bases, and 18 bases separated the two germline ends. This CDR3 is CASSHLLARETEAFF. The CDR3 bases are TGTGCCAGCAGCCACCTGTTAGCGAGGGAGACTGAAGCTTTCTTT.

There are a few counts of this clonotype. The CDR3 protein is CASSLREKANIQYF. The CDR3, as DNA: TGTGCCAGCAGTTTGCGCGAAAAGGCAAACATTCAGTACTTC. V usage is TRBV12-3 or TRBV12-4 and J usage is TRBJ2-4; D unresolved. V gave up 3 bases and J gave up 6 bases, with 12 bases separating them. This CDR3 is 14 amino acids long.

CDR3 in DNA: TGCAGTGCTTCAAGGACGGATAGCAATCAGCCCCAGCATTTT. It yields the protein CSASRTDSNQPQHF. The chain combines TRBV20-1 with TRBJ1-5; D not resolved. Per the germline V gene, CDR1 is DFQATT and CDR2 is SNEGSKA (reference sequence). The V end lost 5 bases, the J end lost 0 bases, and 11 bases lay between the germline ends. The CDR3 loop spans 14 amino acids.

This chain links TRBV7-2 with TRBJ2-1; perhaps TRBD2 as D (6 bases). CDR3 size: 17 residues. Per the germline V gene, CDR1 is SGHTA and CDR2 is FQGNSA. V lost 0 bases and J 7 bases, leaving 19 bases between the germline ends. In DNA, the CDR3 is TGTGCCAGCAGCTTAGCGCAGGAGGTAACCCGGGAGAATGAGCAGTTCTTC. The encoded protein is CASSLAQEVTRENEQFF. The entire variable domain, with the rest obtained from reference TRBV7-2 and TRBJ2-1, is as follows: GAGVSQSPSNKVTEKGKDVELRCDPISGHTALYWYRQSLGQGLEFLIYFQGNSAPDKSGLPSDRFSAERTGGSVSTLTIQRTQQEDSAVYLCASSLAQEVTRENEQFFGPGTRLTVL.

This clonotype has just a few counts. Relative to the germline gene, one junction end is altered; a read error may explain this. The chain combines TRBV18 with TRBJ2-6; 8 nucleotides line up with TRBD1. Germline-derived CDR1 and CDR2 are KGHSH and LQKENI. This CDR3 comprises 16 residues. This chain's CDR3 is CASSGTGPPSAYVLTF. The CDR3 DNA is TGTGCCAGCTCAGGGACAGGTCCACCTTCGGCCTACGTCCTGACTTTC.

This clonotype has only a few counts. The chain employs TRBV7-9 and TRBJ2-1; tentatively, D is TRBD1 (6 bases). CDR1 and CDR2 from the germline V gene are SEHNR and FQNEAQ (reference sequence). The CDR3 totals 15 residues. V was cut by 3 bases and J by 4 bases, with 13 bases left in between. The CDR3 spells CASSFGTPAYNEQFF. Written as DNA, the CDR3 is TGTGCCAGCAGCTTCGGGACACCCGCATACAATGAGCAGTTCTTC.

There are many counts of this clonotype. The chain joins TRBV29-1 to TRBJ1-1; no reliable D call. Between the trimmed V and J ends, which lost 4 bases and 1 base, there was a span of 7 bases. Germline values: CDR1 SQVTM, CDR2 ANQGSEA. There are 12 residues in the CDR3. The CDR3: CSVVGGNTEAFF. Here the CDR3 DNA reads TGCAGCGTTGTTGGAGGGAACACTGAAGCTTTCTTT.

V gene TRBV12-3 or TRBV12-4 combines with J gene TRBJ1-5, with D possibly being TRBD1 (6 bases). CDR3 length equals 13 residues. The V and J ends lost 5 bases and 7 bases respectively, with 12 bases between them. The CDR3, as DNA: TGTGCCAGCAGTCCCGGGACATCCCAGCCCCAGCATTTT. Protein product: CASSPGTSQPQHF.

This clonotype was observed a few times. The V and J genes are TRBV7-9 and TRBJ2-1; tentatively, D is TRBD1 or TRBD2 (5 bases each). V dropped 4 bases and J dropped 8 bases, with 15 bases sitting between them. Germline lookup yields CDR1 SEHNR and CDR2 FQNEAQ (reference sequence). CDR3 length: 14 residues. The CDR3 DNA reads as TGTGCCAGCAGCTCCCCGGGACCAACCTATGAGCAGTTCTTC. Amino acids: CASSSPGPTYEQFF. Based on the CDR3 plus reference TRBV7-9 and TRBJ2-1, the full variable domain is DTGVSQNPRHKITKRGQNVTFRCDPISEHNRLYWYRQTLGQGPEFLTYFQNEAQLEKSRLLSDRFSAERPKGSFSTLEIQRTEQGDSAMYLCASSSPGPTYEQFFGPGTRLTVL.

This clonotype was detected only a few times. The chain employs TRBV5-1 and TRBJ1-5; 11 bases agree with TRBD1. CDR3 length: 15 amino acids. The J segment lost 8 bases and the V segment lost 3 bases, leaving 7 bases of the junction unmatched. Germline assignment: CDR1 SGHRS and CDR2 YFSETQ. CDR3 residues: CASSYTGTGGEPQHF. The CDR3, as DNA: TGCGCCAGCAGCTATACCGGGACAGGGGGGGAGCCCCAGCATTTT.

This clonotype turned up a few times. This sequence joins TRBV20-1 and TRBJ2-3; 10 positions match TRBD2. V gave up 6 bases and J gave up 6 bases; unmatched junction bases: 12. Germline assignment: CDR1 DFQATT and CDR2 SNEGSKA (reference sequence). There are 15 residues in the CDR3. The CDR3 reads CSARGNSGRLDTQYF. CDR3 DNA: TGCAGTGCCAGGGGTAATAGCGGGAGGTTGGATACGCAGTATTTT.

This clonotype was observed a few times. The chain uses TRBV18 and TRBJ2-7; 7 bases line up with TRBD1. Trimming removed 6 bases from V and 3 bases from J; junction bases left unmatched: 5. Germline V lookup: CDR1 KGHSH, CDR2 LQKENI. The CDR3 runs 13 residues. This chain's CDR3 is CASSDHRGYEQYV. CDR3 coding DNA: TGTGCCAGCTCGGACCACAGGGGCTACGAGCAGTACGTC.